These T cell receptor beta chains were read from a single sample in a study of spatial heterogeneity in lung cancer. Each CDR3 protein is one row after TCRdb ran MiXCR on the 5' RACE reads. The sample has about 120,000 distinct CDR3 sequences; 9.5% to 15% are singletons. The starting material was PBMCs, obtained at follow-up. The receptors originated from a male donor with early-stage non-small cell lung cancer. CDR3s include the opening cysteine and the closing phenylalanine or tryptophan. The D gene is left open where the match is weak. The size field is filled for only some rows; it gives once, few, many or a size class.

abundance: few
j_gene: TRBJ2-2
d_gene: TRBD1
v_gene: TRBV9
CDR3nt: TGTGCCAGCAGCCTGGGACAGCGGACCGGGGAGCTGTTTTTT
CDR3aa: CASSLGQRTGELFF

abundance: many
j_gene: TRBJ1-1
d_gene: TRBD1
v_gene: TRBV3-1
CDR3nt: TGTGCCAGCAGCCAACTCGGGACAGTCACTGAAGCTTTCTTT
CDR3aa: CASSQLGTVTEAFF

abundance: many
j_gene: TRBJ1-2
d_gene: .
v_gene: TRBV7-8
CDR3nt: TGTGCCAGCAGCTTAGCGCAGGGTAGGAGCTATGGCTACACCTTC
CDR3aa: CASSLAQGRSYGYTF

abundance: few
j_gene: TRBJ2-3
d_gene: .
v_gene: TRBV11-3
CDR3nt: TGTGCCAGCAGCATTGGGCAGGGCCCCCTAGATACGCAGTATTTT
CDR3aa: CASSIGQGPLDTQYF

abundance: .
j_gene: TRBJ2-1
d_gene: .
v_gene: TRBV29-1
CDR3nt: TGCAGCGTTGACCTGAGAGCCAGGGGACTCCGGGTACCCTACAATGTGCAGTTCTTC
CDR3aa: CSVDLRARGLRVPYNVQFF

abundance: .
j_gene: TRBJ1-1
d_gene: TRBD1
v_gene: TRBV4-1
CDR3nt: TGCGCCAGCAGCCGACAACAGGGGCAGGTGTTCACTGAAGCTTTCTTT
CDR3aa: CASSRQQGQVFTEAFF

abundance: many
j_gene: TRBJ2-1
d_gene: .
v_gene: TRBV29-1
CDR3nt: TGCAGCGTTGATGGGCAGGGAGGCCACAATGAGCAGTTCTTC
CDR3aa: CSVDGQGGHNEQFF

abundance: few
j_gene: TRBJ1-1
d_gene: TRBD1
v_gene: TRBV29-1
CDR3nt: TGCAGCGTAACCGGGACAGGGGGCTGGAACACTGAAGCTTTCTTT
CDR3aa: CSVTGTGGWNTEAFF

abundance: .
j_gene: TRBJ1-2
d_gene: .
v_gene: TRBV5-1
CDR3nt: TGCGCCAGCAGCCAACAAGACTATGGCTACACCTTC
CDR3aa: CASSQQDYGYTF

abundance: .
j_gene: TRBJ2-5
d_gene: .
v_gene: TRBV7-4
CDR3nt: TGTGCCAGCAGCTCCATTGGAGGGGGCGAACAAGAGACCCAGTACTTC
CDR3aa: CASSSIGGGEQETQYF

abundance: many
j_gene: TRBJ2-1
d_gene: TRBD2
v_gene: TRBV4-1
CDR3nt: TGCGCCAGCAGCCAAGGCCCTAGCGGGGGGGCAGGGTACAATGAGCAGTTCTTC
CDR3aa: CASSQGPSGGAGYNEQFF

abundance: .
j_gene: TRBJ2-1
d_gene: TRBD2
v_gene: TRBV5-4
CDR3nt: TGTGCCAGCAGCCGGACTAGCGAGGGGAGTGAGCAGTTCTTC
CDR3aa: CASSRTSEGSEQFF

abundance: .
j_gene: TRBJ2-7
d_gene: .
v_gene: TRBV5-4
CDR3nt: TGTGCCAGCAGCTTGTATGGCAGTACCTACGAGCAGTACTTC
CDR3aa: CASSLYGSTYEQYF

abundance: .
j_gene: TRBJ2-7
d_gene: .
v_gene: TRBV28
CDR3nt: TGTGCCAGCAGCCTCTGGGGCGGGGAGCAGTACTTC
CDR3aa: CASSLWGGEQYF

abundance: .
j_gene: TRBJ2-3
d_gene: .
v_gene: TRBV20-1
CDR3nt: TGCAGTGCTTATCCGGGACAAATCCGCGCAGATACGCAGTATTTT
CDR3aa: CSAYPGQIRADTQYF

abundance: few
j_gene: TRBJ2-1
d_gene: TRBD2
v_gene: TRBV4-1
CDR3nt: TGCGCCAGCAGCGCAACGGGACTAGCGGGCTCCTACAATGAGCAGTTCTTC
CDR3aa: CASSATGLAGSYNEQFF

abundance: many
j_gene: TRBJ2-3
d_gene: .
v_gene: TRBV7-3
CDR3nt: TGTGCCAGCAGCGCCAACCCCACAGATACGCAGTATTTT
CDR3aa: CASSANPTDTQYF

abundance: many
j_gene: TRBJ1-6
d_gene: TRBD1
v_gene: TRBV11-1
CDR3nt: TGTGCCAGCAGCGCCGGACAGGGCTTCAATTCACCCCTCCACTTT
CDR3aa: CASSAGQGFNSPLHF

abundance: few
j_gene: TRBJ1-5
d_gene: .
v_gene: TRBV2
CDR3nt: TGTGCCAGCAGTGTCGACAGGAGGGGTCAGCCCCAGCATTTT
CDR3aa: CASSVDRRGQPQHF

abundance: .
j_gene: TRBJ2-5
d_gene: .
v_gene: TRBV28
CDR3nt: TGTGCCAGCAGTCCTAGCCAAGAGACCCAGTACTTC
CDR3aa: CASSPSQETQYF

abundance: many
j_gene: TRBJ1-1
d_gene: .
v_gene: TRBV5-1
CDR3nt: TGCGCCAGCAGCACCGCAGGGGCTACCACTGAAGCTTTCTTT
CDR3aa: CASSTAGATTEAFF

abundance: .
j_gene: TRBJ1-1
d_gene: .
v_gene: TRBV6-5
CDR3nt: TGTGCCAGCAGAAGCCCCGGGGGCACTGAAGCTTTCTTT
CDR3aa: CASRSPGGTEAFF

abundance: .
j_gene: TRBJ1-1
d_gene: .
v_gene: TRBV15
CDR3nt: TGTGCCACCCGCCAGGAGGAGATAACCATGAACACTGAAGCTTTCTTT
CDR3aa: CATRQEEITMNTEAFF

abundance: few
j_gene: TRBJ2-7
d_gene: TRBD1
v_gene: TRBV9
CDR3nt: TGTGCCAGCAGCAGGACAGGGGGCCCCGGTACCTACGAGCAGTACTTC
CDR3aa: CASSRTGGPGTYEQYF

abundance: many
j_gene: TRBJ2-7
d_gene: .
v_gene: TRBV10-3
CDR3nt: TGTGCCATGCAGGGAGAAGGGGGGGAGCAGTACTTC
CDR3aa: CAMQGEGGEQYF

abundance: .
j_gene: TRBJ1-1
d_gene: .
v_gene: TRBV30
CDR3nt: TGTGCCTGGAGTGTAATCCGGGCGGCGGAAGCTTTCTTT
CDR3aa: CAWSVIRAAEAFF

abundance: .
j_gene: TRBJ1-1
d_gene: .
v_gene: TRBV20-1
CDR3nt: TGCAGTGCTAGGCCCAGGGGGAACACTGAAGCTTTCTTT
CDR3aa: CSARPRGNTEAFF

abundance: .
j_gene: TRBJ2-5
d_gene: TRBD1
v_gene: TRBV28
CDR3nt: TGTGCCAGCACCCTGGACAGGGGTATCGGGGAGACCCAGTACTTC
CDR3aa: CASTLDRGIGETQYF

abundance: few
j_gene: TRBJ2-2
d_gene: .
v_gene: TRBV5-1
CDR3nt: TGCGCCAGCAGTCGGGCCGCCGGGGAGCTGTTTTTT
CDR3aa: CASSRAAGELFF

abundance: few
j_gene: TRBJ2-3
d_gene: TRBD2
v_gene: TRBV27
CDR3nt: TGCACCAGCAGTTTCCGACTAGCGGGGGGGCCAACAGATACGCAGTATTTT
CDR3aa: CTSSFRLAGGPTDTQYF

abundance: many
j_gene: TRBJ1-4
d_gene: TRBD1
v_gene: TRBV2
CDR3nt: TGTGCCAGCAACAGACAGGGGGCAACTGAAAAACTGTTTTTT
CDR3aa: CASNRQGATEKLFF

abundance: many
j_gene: TRBJ2-7
d_gene: .
v_gene: TRBV5-1
CDR3nt: TGCGCCAGCAGCGGGGGGGACACCTCCTACGAGCAGTACTTC
CDR3aa: CASSGGDTSYEQYF

abundance: many
j_gene: TRBJ2-1
d_gene: TRBD1
v_gene: TRBV11-1
CDR3nt: TGTGCCAGCAGCCCTCGGACAGGTACGTTCGATGAGCAGTTCTTC
CDR3aa: CASSPRTGTFDEQFF

abundance: few
j_gene: TRBJ1-6
d_gene: TRBD1
v_gene: TRBV7-9
CDR3nt: TGTGCCAGCAGCTCCAACCCCTGGACAGGGTCTCTGTCTCGGCATAATTCACCCCTCCACTTT
CDR3aa: CASSSNPWTGSLSRHNSPLHF

abundance: many
j_gene: TRBJ2-1
d_gene: .
v_gene: TRBV18
CDR3nt: TGTGCCAGCTCACCGAAGACCCCCAACCGCAATGAGCAGTTCTTC
CDR3aa: CASSPKTPNRNEQFF

abundance: many
j_gene: TRBJ1-1
d_gene: .
v_gene: TRBV20-1
CDR3nt: TGCAGCGCGGCGGTGGGACGAAAGGTTTTCTTT
CDR3aa: CSAAVGRKVFF

abundance: few
j_gene: TRBJ1-1
d_gene: .
v_gene: TRBV29-1
CDR3nt: TGCAGCGTTGAACAGGTTTTCCCCCTTGAAGCTTTCTTT
CDR3aa: CSVEQVFPLEAFF

abundance: few
j_gene: TRBJ2-2
d_gene: .
v_gene: TRBV3-1
CDR3nt: TGTGCCAGCAGCCAAGGCGGGACGGCGAACACCGGGGAGCTGTTTTTT
CDR3aa: CASSQGGTANTGELFF

abundance: .
j_gene: TRBJ1-5
d_gene: .
v_gene: TRBV11-1
CDR3nt: TGTGCCAGCAGCTTCGGGGTGGAGCAGCCCCAGCATTTT
CDR3aa: CASSFGVEQPQHF

abundance: .
j_gene: TRBJ1-5
d_gene: .
v_gene: TRBV20-1
CDR3nt: TGCAGTGCTAGAGATTCCGGAGTTCAGCCCCAGCATTTT
CDR3aa: CSARDSGVQPQHF

abundance: .
j_gene: TRBJ1-5
d_gene: .
v_gene: TRBV28
CDR3nt: TGTGCCAGCAGTTTGAGGGAGTGGGGGCCTAATAGCAATCAGCCCCAGCATTTT
CDR3aa: CASSLREWGPNSNQPQHF

abundance: .
j_gene: TRBJ2-7
d_gene: TRBD1
v_gene: TRBV25-1
CDR3nt: TGTGCCAGCAGTCGGACAGGGGATTCCTACGAGCAGTACTTC
CDR3aa: CASSRTGDSYEQYF

abundance: few
j_gene: TRBJ1-6
d_gene: .
v_gene: TRBV6-2/TRBV6-3
CDR3nt: TGTGCCAGCAGTCAACGGACAGATAATTCACCCCTCCACTTT
CDR3aa: CASSQRTDNSPLHF

abundance: many
j_gene: TRBJ2-7
d_gene: .
v_gene: TRBV3-1
CDR3nt: TGTGCCAGCAGCCCTTACGGACAGGAGCAGTACTTC
CDR3aa: CASSPYGQEQYF

abundance: .
j_gene: TRBJ1-1
d_gene: .
v_gene: TRBV28
CDR3nt: TGTGCCAGCAGTAAACTAGTTACGGAAGCTTTCTTT
CDR3aa: CASSKLVTEAFF

abundance: few
j_gene: TRBJ1-6
d_gene: .
v_gene: TRBV6-5
CDR3nt: TGTGCCAGCAGTTACGTACAGGGAGGTAATTCACCCCTCCACTTT
CDR3aa: CASSYVQGGNSPLHF

abundance: few
j_gene: TRBJ2-1
d_gene: TRBD2
v_gene: TRBV20-1
CDR3nt: TGCAGTGCTGACGGGACTAGCGGCCGGGGGGAGCAGTTCTTC
CDR3aa: CSADGTSGRGEQFF

abundance: .
j_gene: TRBJ1-1
d_gene: .
v_gene: TRBV3-1
CDR3nt: TGTGCCAGCAGCCAAACCAGCGGGGAAGCTTTCTTT
CDR3aa: CASSQTSGEAFF

abundance: .
j_gene: TRBJ2-1
d_gene: TRBD2
v_gene: TRBV10-1
CDR3nt: TGTGCCAGCAGCCTCGGAGGAGCGGGGGGGCATGAGCAGTTCTTC
CDR3aa: CASSLGGAGGHEQFF

abundance: few
j_gene: TRBJ1-2
d_gene: .
v_gene: TRBV7-9
CDR3nt: TGTGCCAGCAGCCCCCCGGACACCTATGGCTACACCTTC
CDR3aa: CASSPPDTYGYTF

abundance: many
j_gene: TRBJ1-1
d_gene: .
v_gene: TRBV29-1
CDR3nt: TGCAGCGTTGAAGGTTGGGCAGACACTGAAGCTTTCTTT
CDR3aa: CSVEGWADTEAFF

abundance: many
j_gene: TRBJ2-7
d_gene: TRBD1
v_gene: TRBV28
CDR3nt: TGTGCCAGCCAGGGGGCCTCCTACGAGCAGTACTTC
CDR3aa: CASQGASYEQYF

abundance: few
j_gene: TRBJ1-6
d_gene: .
v_gene: TRBV10-3
CDR3nt: TGTGCCATCAGTGGAAGGGAGGATTCACCCCTCCACTTT
CDR3aa: CAISGREDSPLHF

abundance: once
j_gene: TRBJ2-3
d_gene: TRBD1
v_gene: TRBV12-3/TRBV12-4
CDR3nt: TGTGCCAGCAGGGGGACAGCCACGGATACGCAGTATTTT
CDR3aa: CASRGTATDTQYF

abundance: .
j_gene: TRBJ2-4
d_gene: .
v_gene: TRBV7-2
CDR3nt: TGTGCCAGCAGCGCGGGCCCCCTCCTGACCAAAAACATTCAGTACTTC
CDR3aa: CASSAGPLLTKNIQYF

abundance: .
j_gene: TRBJ1-2
d_gene: .
v_gene: TRBV4-3
CDR3nt: TGCGCCAGCAGCCAAGAGCAAGAAATAGTTAGTGGCTACACCTTC
CDR3aa: CASSQEQEIVSGYTF

abundance: few
j_gene: TRBJ1-1
d_gene: .
v_gene: TRBV5-1
CDR3nt: TGCGCCAGCAGCTCAGGGGAGAACACTGAAGCTTTCTTT
CDR3aa: CASSSGENTEAFF

abundance: many
j_gene: TRBJ2-7
d_gene: TRBD2
v_gene: TRBV7-9
CDR3nt: TGTGCCAGCAGCTTAGGGGCGGGAGTAGGGCAGTACTTC
CDR3aa: CASSLGAGVGQYF

abundance: few
j_gene: TRBJ1-2
d_gene: .
v_gene: TRBV3-1
CDR3nt: TGTGCCAGCAGCCAAGGGGGGTCCCAGAACTATGGCTACACCTTC
CDR3aa: CASSQGGSQNYGYTF

abundance: .
j_gene: TRBJ2-1
d_gene: TRBD2
v_gene: TRBV4-2
CDR3nt: TGTGCCAGCAGCCAAGAATGGCTAGCGGGGGGGGGTTACAATGAGCAGTTCTTC
CDR3aa: CASSQEWLAGGGYNEQFF